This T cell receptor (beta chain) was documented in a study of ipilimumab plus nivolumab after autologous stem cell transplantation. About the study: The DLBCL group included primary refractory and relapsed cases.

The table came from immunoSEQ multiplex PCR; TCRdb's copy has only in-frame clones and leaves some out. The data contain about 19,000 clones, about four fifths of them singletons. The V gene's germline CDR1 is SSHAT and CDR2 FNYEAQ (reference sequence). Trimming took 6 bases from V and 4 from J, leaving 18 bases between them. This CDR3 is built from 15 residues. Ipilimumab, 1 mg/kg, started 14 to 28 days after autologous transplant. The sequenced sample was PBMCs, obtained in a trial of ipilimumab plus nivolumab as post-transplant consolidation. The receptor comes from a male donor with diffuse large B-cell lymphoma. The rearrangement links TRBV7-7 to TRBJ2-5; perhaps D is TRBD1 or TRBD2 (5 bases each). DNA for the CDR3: TGTGCCAGCAGTCCTGGGACCTTAATCGGAGAGACCCAGTACTTC. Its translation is CASSPGTLIGETQYF.